The 10 T cell receptor beta chains below were found in one sample sequenced in a study of blood T cell repertoires in COVID-19. The protocol was immunoSEQ multiplex PCR, while the TCRdb copy is restricted to in-frame clones and leaves out a portion. The table lists about 250,000 clones, about 86% of them singletons. The material sequenced was peripheral blood. Source of these receptors: a man aged 80 or over with acute or convalescent COVID-19.

The V gene is TRBV11-3, the J gene TRBJ2-1, with TRBD2 matching over 14 bases. The germline gives CDR1 SGHNT, CDR2 YENEEA. The length of the CDR3 is 17 residues. V lost 3 bases to trimming and J lost 7 bases; unmatched junction nucleotides: 8. The CDR3 protein is CASSLGSGTSGGNEQFF. Written as DNA, the CDR3 is TGTGCCAGCAGCTTGGGATCCGGGACTAGCGGGGGTAATGAGCAGTTCTTC. Variable domain in full (rest from reference TRBV11-3 and TRBJ2-1): EAGVVQSPRYKIIEKKQPVAFWCNPISGHNTLYWYLQNLGQGPELLIRYENEEAVDDSQLPKDRFSAERLKGVDSTLKIQPAELGDSAVYLCASSLGSGTSGGNEQFFGPGTRLTVL.

V and J are TRBV2 and TRBJ2-3; 9 bases line up with TRBD2. The CDR3 is made up of 15 amino acids. Germline CDR1 SNHLY, CDR2 FYNNEI. V dropped 3 bases and J dropped 5; count of bases not matched to a gene: 6. The CDR3 loop is CASSDGTSREDTQYF. Written as DNA, the CDR3 is TGTGCCAGCAGTGACGGGACTAGCAGAGAAGATACGCAGTATTTT.

This sequence joins TRBV5-5 and TRBJ2-3; D call uncertain. The CDR3 length is 14 residues. Germline V gene sequence: CDR1 SGHKS, CDR2 YYEKEE (reference sequence). V was trimmed by 1 base and J by 0 bases, leaving 6 bases between them. The CDR3 nucleotides are TGTGCCAGCAGCTTGCCACAAAGCACAGATACGCAGTATTTT. This sequence encodes CASSLPQSTDTQYF.

The chain employs TRBV2 and TRBJ2-5; 7 nucleotides match TRBD2. From germline, CDR1 is SNHLY and CDR2 FYNNEI. This CDR3 is built from 15 residues. The V and J ends lost 2 bases and 7 bases, in that order; junction bases with no gene match: 10. CDR3 DNA sequence: TGTGCCAGCAGTGAACGGTGGAGGGAGGGAGGGACCCAGTACTTC. Amino acids: CASSERWREGGTQYF.

The chain joins TRBV6-5 to TRBJ2-2; 7 nucleotides line up with TRBD1. After removal of 6 bases from V and 4 bases from J, the junction contained 5 bases not matched to a gene. CDR3 length equals 14 residues. Germline V gives CDR1 MNHEY, CDR2 SVGAGI. The CDR3 DNA reads TGTGCCAGCAGATACAGGGGTAGCACCGGGGAGCTGTTTTTT. Translation: CASRYRGSTGELFF.

J is TRBJ1-5 and V is TRBV28; D is perhaps TRBD1 (6 bases). CDR1 and CDR2 (germline): MDHEN, SYDVKM. This CDR3 region has 16 residues. V lost 1 base to trimming and J lost 2 bases, with 12 bases between them. CDR3 in DNA: TGTGCCAGCAGTTTATCTGGCAGGGGTGGCAATCAGCCCCAGCATTTT. As protein: CASSLSGRGGNQPQHF.

This chain uses TRBV5-6 with TRBJ2-1; the D gene is possibly TRBD1 (5 bases). Looked up from germline, CDR1 is SGHDT and CDR2 is YYEEEE. The CDR3 consists of 14 residues. V shed 4 bases and J shed 5 bases, with 13 bases lying between them. The CDR3 region is CASSLLGDHNEQFF. The CDR3, as DNA: TGTGCCAGCAGCCTGTTAGGGGATCACAATGAGCAGTTCTTC.

V is TRBV28 and J is TRBJ1-1; TRBD1 agrees at 7 bases. CDR3 length equals 16 residues. Germline CDR1 reads MDHEN; CDR2 reads SYDVKM. Germline trimming cut 5 bases from V and 3 bases from J; bases unmatched to any gene: 12. The CDR3 region has the DNA TGTGCCAGCAGTGCCCGACGGGGGCAGGGGGACACTGAAGCTTTCTTT. Residues: CASSARRGQGDTEAFF.

The chain joins TRBV6-5 to TRBJ2-1; tentative D call: TRBD1 (6 bases). This CDR3 has 14 amino acids. V was cut by 4 bases and J by 3 bases, with 10 bases left in between. Germline CDR1 and CDR2: MNHEY and SVGAGI. The CDR3 is CASSSSGVYNEQFF. The CDR3 DNA is TGTGCCAGCAGTTCCTCAGGGGTCTACAATGAGCAGTTCTTC.

This clone was seen a few times. The chain carries TRBV3-1 (or the pseudogene TRBV3-2) and TRBJ2-1, with TRBD2 matching over 8 bases. There are 14 residues in the CDR3. Germline loops: CDR1 LGHDT, CDR2 YNNKEL (reference sequence). The V gene end was trimmed by 2 bases and the J gene end by 8 bases; junction bases not matched to a gene: 5. The DNA of the CDR3 is TGTGCCAGCAGCCAAATGAGCGGGAGCTATGAGCAGTTCTTC. Its translation is CASSQMSGSYEQFF.